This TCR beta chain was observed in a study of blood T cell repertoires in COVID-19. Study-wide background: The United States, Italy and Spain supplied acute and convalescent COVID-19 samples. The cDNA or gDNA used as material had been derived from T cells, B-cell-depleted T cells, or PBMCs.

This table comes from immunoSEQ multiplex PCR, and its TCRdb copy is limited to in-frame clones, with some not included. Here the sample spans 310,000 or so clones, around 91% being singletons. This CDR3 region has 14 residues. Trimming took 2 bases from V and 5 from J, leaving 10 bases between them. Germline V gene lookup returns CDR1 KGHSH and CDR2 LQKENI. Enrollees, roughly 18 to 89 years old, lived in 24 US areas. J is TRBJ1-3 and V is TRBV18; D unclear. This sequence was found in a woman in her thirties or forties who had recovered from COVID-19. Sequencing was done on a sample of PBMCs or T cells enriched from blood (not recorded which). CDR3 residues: CASSPTNLRNTIYF. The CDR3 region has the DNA TGTGCCAGCTCACCAACAAATCTCCGAAACACCATATATTTT.